This TCR beta chain is drawn from a study of blood T cell repertoires in COVID-19. Study-level information: Sites across the United States, Italy and Spain contributed samples from acute and convalescent COVID-19. The analysed material was cDNA or gDNA that came from T cells, B-cell-depleted T cells, or PBMCs.

Germline CDR1 reads MNHNY; CDR2 reads SVGAGI (reference sequence). V was clipped by 6 bases and J by 2 bases; unmatched bases: 3. The CDR3 is 13 residues long. Per the original methods: Quantification of nucleated cells was approximated via reference gene primer amplification. The data were produced by immunoSEQ multiplex PCR, yet TCRdb's version contains in-frame clones alone and is incomplete. That table furnishes V, J and clone size, whereas the DNA furnished D and trimming. The sample has about 270,000 clones; around four fifths are singletons. Sequencing input: peripheral blood. This clonotype originated in a woman aged 45 to 65 with active or convalescent COVID-19. V usage is TRBV6-6 and J usage is TRBJ2-5; TRBD2 agrees at 7 bases. This CDR3 reads CASRASGQETQYF. CDR3 nucleotide sequence: TGTGCCAGCAGAGCTAGCGGACAAGAGACCCAGTACTTC.